The source of this T cell receptor (beta chain) is a study of cytomegalovirus exposure and HLA in healthy donors. Study outcomes and limitations: It was shown in a later analysis that HLA-associated TCR beta chains were more clonally expanded than other, equally common chains.

The primer mix had 60 Vbeta and 13 Jbeta primers. Under the authors' procedure: Later, tens of millions of unique TCR beta chains were counted in an analysis, and roughly 11 million of them were shared. Generated by immunoSEQ multiplex PCR, the TCRdb table keeps only in-frame clones and is missing some. For V, J and clone size, that table is used; D and trimming come from the DNA. The sample lists more than 150,000 clones, more than 60% occurring once. About this clone itself: What it recognizes is unknown.

This CDR3 is 16 amino acids long. V was clipped by 6 bases and J by 1 base, with 19 bases between them. Per germline, CDR1 KGHSH and CDR2 LQKENI. The clonotype comes from a woman aged 50 to 60 in good health and CMV-seropositive. Sequencing was carried out using PBMCs. This sequence joins TRBV18 and TRBJ2-7; D is possibly TRBD2 (6 bases). The CDR3: CASSSGVSGVSYEQYF. As DNA, the CDR3 is TGTGCCAGCTCTTCGGGGGTATCGGGAGTATCCTACGAGCAGTACTTC.